This is a list of T cell receptor beta chains from one sample in a study of blood T cell repertoires in COVID-19. Clones were read by immunoSEQ multiplex PCR, and TCRdb kept only the in-frame ones, dropping some. Altogether a few hundred thousand clones are present, over 70% being singletons, with the ten largest covering around 1.2%. The sequencing sample was made of peripheral blood. These receptors all stem from a woman in her forties or fifties with acute or convalescent COVID-19. Each CDR3 is given with its conserved first and last residue.

J,V,length,CDR3
TRBJ2-2,TRBV7-2,15,CASSQVGLYTGELFF
TRBJ1-1,TRBV7-9,13,CASSPQSAGEAFF
TRBJ1-6,TRBV5-1,13,CASSLVYDSPLHF
TRBJ1-1,TRBV5-1,16,CASSPGGGAPGTEAFF
TRBJ2-1,TRBV9,15,CASSPTGSSYNEQFF
TRBJ2-7,TRBV28,14,CASSLLAGSYEQYF
TRBJ1-5,TRBV7-2,13,CASSDRYEQPQHF
TRBJ2-2,TRBV7-8,15,CASSYGRAGTGELFF
TRBJ2-1,TRBV28,11,CASKELGEQFF
TRBJ1-4,TRBV3-1/TRBV3-2,14,CASSQYGLVEKLFF
TRBJ2-3,TRBV7-8,16,CASSPKGDRYTDTQYF
TRBJ2-1,TRBV7-2,15,CASSPQGGINNEQFF
TRBJ1-2,TRBV19,17,CASSPSSYGPRVYGYTF
TRBJ2-1,TRBV9,17,CASSGEGARGIYNEQFF
TRBJ2-3,TRBV5-1,12,CASSLAADTQYF
TRBJ1-5,TRBV24-1,16,CATSDSGQAGNQPQHF
TRBJ2-2,TRBV29-1,13,CSVNRGGTGELFF
TRBJ1-2,TRBV7-9,15,CASSLFTTGGKGYTF
TRBJ1-6,TRBV10-2,17,CASSDADRAPYNSPLHF
TRBJ1-1,TRBV29-1,15,CSVEPVTGGAAEAFF
TRBJ2-2,TRBV5-1,16,CASGPLNSGNSGELFF
TRBJ2-3,TRBV6-2/TRBV6-3,15,CASSYTGLITDTQYF
TRBJ2-1,TRBV6-5,14,CASVNREGGNEQFF
TRBJ1-2,TRBV19,14,CASIDQGRNYGYTF
TRBJ2-5,TRBV12-3/TRBV12-4,13,CASIQTGEETQYF
TRBJ1-3,TRBV15,18,CATSRGAGWTGARNTIYF
TRBJ1-2,TRBV12-3/TRBV12-4,12,CASSLMDSGYTF
TRBJ2-1,TRBV24-1,16,CATSDDTSQAYNEQFF
TRBJ1-2,TRBV7-8,13,CASSLGGLSGYTF
TRBJ1-2,TRBV7-3,15,CASSKTGGSNYGYTF
TRBJ2-5,TRBV30,13,CAWSVLGRETQYF
TRBJ2-3,TRBV11-3,16,CASSLDWDLAGDTQYF
TRBJ2-1,TRBV3-1/TRBV3-2,15,CASSQAGGIDNEQFF
TRBJ2-3,TRBV30,16,CAWSVGGESGTDTQYF
TRBJ1-1,TRBV7-2,13,CASSQGRGTEAFF
TRBJ2-7,TRBV18,14,CASSPTAGPYEQYF
TRBJ2-7,TRBV29-1,13,CSVEQREGLEQYF
TRBJ2-5,TRBV5-1,15,CASSLGGGAGETQYF
TRBJ2-3,TRBV29-1,15,CSVEDISSSTDTQYF
TRBJ1-1,TRBV30,12,CAWRNRATEAFF
TRBJ2-1,TRBV18,11,CASSGAGEQFF
TRBJ1-4,TRBV7-8,14,CASSFLPGGEKLFF
TRBJ1-6,TRBV5-1,15,CASSLDGQGNSPLHF
TRBJ2-5,TRBV5-1,15,CATKGGLGVQETQYF
TRBJ2-1,TRBV5-1,12,CASSLAGDEQFF
TRBJ2-7,TRBV11-1,14,CASSFSSGAYEQYF